Below, 29 T cell receptor beta chains from the same sample are listed, as sequenced in a study of brain metastases from non-small cell lung cancer. Libraries were prepared by immunoSEQ multiplex PCR; TCRdb keeps only in-frame clonotypes and omits some of them. The sample has 2,500 to 3,000 clones, 84% seen once. Source material: tissue from a brain metastasis. The receptor set was obtained from a donor aged 40 or older with non-small cell lung cancer.

Only a few counts were recorded for this clone. The chain recombines TRBV5-6 with TRBJ1-1, with TRBD1 matching 7 bases. V dropped 3 bases and J dropped 4; count of bases not matched to a gene: 6. From germline, CDR1 is SGHDT and CDR2 YYEEEE. This CDR3 has 14 residues. The CDR3: CASSYRQGGTEAFF. In DNA form, the CDR3 reads TGTGCCAGCAGCTACAGACAGGGAGGCACTGAAGCTTTCTTT.

For the CDR3, the DNA is TGTGCCAGTAGTATCCAGAGTGGTGGCTACACCTTC. Translated, it gives CASSIQSGGYTF. The J gene is TRBJ1-2, the V gene TRBV19; the D is unclear. CDR1 is LNHDA and CDR2 is SQIVND in the germline V gene (reference sequence). V was pared by 3 bases and J by 7 bases, with 9 bases between. The CDR3 is made up of 12 amino acids. The whole variable domain, remainder taken from reference TRBV19 and TRBJ1-2, is DGGITQSPKYLFRKEGQNVTLSCEQNLNHDAMYWYRQDPGQGLRLIYYSQIVNDFQKGDIAEGYSVSREKKESFPLTVTSAQKNPTAFYLCASSIQSGGYTFGSGTRLTVV.

The chain links TRBV2 to TRBJ2-1; 10 nucleotides match TRBD2. The CDR3 totals 15 residues. Germline assignment: CDR1 SNHLY and CDR2 FYNNEI. Trimming at V came to 4 bases and at J to 13 bases, leaving 13 bases not matched to a gene. In nucleotides, the CDR3 is TGTGCCAGCAGTGGAATCGCTAGCGGGAGTTCCGGTCAGTTCTTC. This sequence encodes CASSGIASGSSGQFF.

This clone appeared once. This chain connects TRBV4-3 to TRBJ2-3; TRBD1 matches 9 bases. This CDR3 region has 14 residues. Germline V CDR1 and CDR2: LGHNA, YSLEER. After removal of 4 bases from V and 3 bases from J, the junction contained 2 bases not matched to a gene. The CDR3 sequence: CASSLGTGTDTQYF. The CDR3 nucleotides are TGCGCCAGCAGCCTCGGGACAGGGACAGATACGCAGTATTTT.

This chain joins TRBV6-6 and TRBJ2-7; 9 bases align to TRBD1. After removal of 5 bases from V and 3 bases from J, the junction contained 8 bases not matched to a gene. CDR3 length: 15 residues. Germline V lookup: CDR1 MNHNY, CDR2 SVGAGI (reference sequence). The chain's CDR3 is CASSGQGRRSYEQYF. CDR3 bases: TGTGCCAGCAGTGGACAGGGGCGGCGGAGCTACGAGCAGTACTTC.

With regard to this clone: A read error may account for a junction end that differs from germline. The J gene is TRBJ2-2, the V gene TRBV4-2, with 8 bases that match TRBD2. Germline lookup yields CDR1 LGHNA and CDR2 YNFKEQ. This CDR3 is built from 17 residues. In nucleotides, the CDR3 is TGTGCTAGCAGCCAAGATGGAAGCGGGAGCGGGGCCGGGGAGCTGTTTTTT. Amino acids: CASSQDGSGSGAGELFF.

The V and J genes are TRBV3-1 (or the pseudogene TRBV3-2) and TRBJ2-7, with 8 bases that match TRBD2. V lost 3 bases and J lost 2; bases outside the gene matches: 6. There are 15 residues in the CDR3. In germline, CDR1 is LGHDT, CDR2 YNNKEL (reference sequence). The CDR3, as DNA: TGTGCCAGCAGCCACGGCGGGAGGCCTCCCTACGAGCAGTACTTC. Translated: CASSHGGRPPYEQYF.

The chain joins TRBV18 to TRBJ2-4; no firm D call. Germline assignment: CDR1 KGHSH and CDR2 LQKENI. This CDR3 spans 17 amino acids. Trimming took off 3 bases at V and 1 base at J, with 16 bases between the two ends. In nucleotides, the CDR3 is TGTGCCAGCTCACCGTTTGACGGATCCAGGGCCAAAAACATTCAGTACTTC. It translates to CASSPFDGSRAKNIQYF. Drawing the rest from reference TRBV18 and TRBJ2-4, the complete variable domain is NAGVMQNPRHLVRRRGQEARLRCSPMKGHSHVYWYRQLPEEGLKFMVYLQKENIIDESGMPKERFSAEFPKEGPSILRIQQVVRGDSAAYFCASSPFDGSRAKNIQYFGAGTRLSVL.

The rearrangement links TRBV30 to TRBJ2-5; either TRBD1 or TRBD2 may supply D (6 bases each). The CDR3 contains 12 residues. The V gene lost 2 bases and the J gene lost 5 bases, with 9 bases spanning the gap. Germline V gives CDR1 GTSNPN, CDR2 SVGIG (reference sequence). CDR3 sequence (DNA): TGTGCCTGGAGTACGGGGGCGGAGACCCAGTACTTC. It translates to CAWSTGAETQYF.

The chain combines TRBV20-1 with TRBJ2-4; D remains unclear. V was cut by 3 bases and J by 0 bases, with 12 bases left in between. The germline V gene encodes CDR1 DFQATT and CDR2 SNEGSKA (reference sequence). This CDR3 is built from 15 residues. The CDR3 nucleotides are TGCAGTGCTAGTTTAGGGATTGGAGCCAAAAACATTCAGTACTTC. Residues: CSASLGIGAKNIQYF.

The V call is TRBV24-1, the J call TRBJ2-1; D ambiguous. Germline CDR1 and CDR2: KGHDR and SFDVKD. The V and J ends lost 1 base and 8 bases respectively, with 8 bases between them. The CDR3 consists of 13 residues. The CDR3 bases are TGTGCCACCAGTGATTTTGGGATACATGAGCAGTTCTTC. It encodes CATSDFGIHEQFF.

Points on this clone: This probably arose from a read error, given a far larger clone one base away. This sequence joins TRBV4-2 and TRBJ1-4, with D hard to call. V was trimmed by 5 bases and J by 4 bases, leaving 11 bases between them. This CDR3 region has 14 residues. CDR1 and CDR2 from the germline V gene are LGHNA and YNFKEQ. CDR3 in amino acids: CASSKGIDNEKLFF. DNA for the CDR3: TGTGCCAGCAGCAAAGGCATAGATAATGAAAAACTGTTTTTT.

This rearrangement joins TRBV9 to TRBJ2-5; TRBD2 aligns across 11 bases. CDR1 SGDLS and CDR2 YYNGEE come from the germline V gene. J lost 2 bases, V lost 3 bases, and 9 bases had no gene match. This CDR3 is built from 17 residues. CDR3 amino acids: CASSEPLLAGDQETQYF. The CDR3 DNA reads TGTGCCAGCAGCGAGCCCTTACTAGCGGGGGATCAAGAGACCCAGTACTTC.

The rearrangement links TRBV30 to TRBJ1-2; D might be TRBD1 (5 bases). The V gene's germline CDR1 is GTSNPN and CDR2 SVGIG (reference sequence). The CDR3 length is 14 residues. The V gene lost 0 bases and the J gene lost 6 bases, with 14 bases spanning the gap. The chain's CDR3 is CAWSVGQGGNGYTF. The CDR3 DNA reads as TGTGCCTGGAGTGTTGGGCAGGGTGGGAATGGCTACACCTTC.

This rearrangement joins TRBV12-3 or TRBV12-4 to TRBJ1-2; no firm D call. V was cut by 9 bases and J by 3 bases, with 14 bases left in between. The CDR3 consists of 13 residues. The CDR3 loop is CASTPQRDYGYTF. CDR3 in DNA: TGTGCCAGTACCCCCCAACGGGACTATGGCTACACCTTC.

This chain uses TRBV7-6 with TRBJ2-6; possibly TRBD1 for D (6 bases). Germline V CDR1 and CDR2: SGHVS, FNYEAQ. V lost 5 bases, J lost 4 bases, and 18 bases lay in between. CDR3 length equals 17 residues. CDR3 sequence (DNA): TGTGCCAGCAGCCCACCGGACAGAATGGAGGGGGCCAACGTCCTGACTTTC. Translated, it gives CASSPPDRMEGANVLTF.

This chain links TRBV6-2 or TRBV6-3 with TRBJ2-3; weak D call: TRBD2 (6 bases). V lost 6 bases, J lost 6 bases, and 22 bases lay in between. This CDR3 is built from 16 residues. Germline V gene sequence: CDR1 MNHEY, CDR2 SVGEGT. The DNA of the CDR3 is TGTGCCAGCAGCCTAGACGGACTGGATCGGGGGGATACGCAGTATTTT. It encodes CASSLDGLDRGDTQYF.

The chain recombines TRBV5-1 with TRBJ2-3; TRBD1 or TRBD2 may be the D gene (5 bases each). Germline CDR1 is SGHRS and CDR2 is YFSETQ. This CDR3 comprises 15 residues. V lost 6 bases and J lost 0, with 14 bases in between. The CDR3 sequence: CASILEGSSTDTQYF. The CDR3 DNA follows: TGCGCCAGCATCCTAGAGGGGAGTAGCACAGATACGCAGTATTTT.

The genes are TRBV24-1 and TRBJ2-1; D is uncertain. The germline gives CDR1 KGHDR, CDR2 SFDVKD. The length of the CDR3 is 11 residues. Trimming took off 3 bases at V and 8 bases at J, with 4 bases between the two ends. Here the CDR3 DNA reads TGTGCCACCAGTGATGGGGATGAGCAGTTCTTC. Encoded protein: CATSDGDEQFF.

The chain uses TRBV5-4 and TRBJ1-1; no firm D call. Germline CDR1 SGHNT, CDR2 YYREEE (reference sequence). Trimming took 4 bases from V and 10 from J, leaving 14 bases between them. This CDR3 region has 12 residues. The CDR3 DNA reads TGTGCCAGCAGCATCATTGGTCAAGGAGCTTTCTTT. Translating gives CASSIIGQGAFF.

V gene TRBV19 combines with J gene TRBJ2-2; 12 bases fit TRBD1. Germline assignment: CDR1 LNHDA and CDR2 SQIVND (reference sequence). The J segment lost 6 bases and the V segment lost 7 bases, leaving 15 bases of the junction unmatched. The CDR3 runs to 18 residues. The CDR3 nucleotides are TGTGCCAGTAAAGCTGCTGCGCCCGGGACAGGGGGCCCCGGGGAGCTGTTTTTT. Amino acids: CASKAAAPGTGGPGELFF. The full variable domain, with the rest looked up from reference TRBV19 and TRBJ2-2, is DGGITQSPKYLFRKEGQNVTLSCEQNLNHDAMYWYRQDPGQGLRLIYYSQIVNDFQKGDIAEGYSVSREKKESFPLTVTSAQKNPTAFYLCASKAAAPGTGGPGELFFGEGSRLTVL.

The V gene is TRBV24-1, the J gene TRBJ2-1; D is ambiguous. V was cut by 5 bases and J by 12 bases, with 10 bases left in between. Germline V gene data show CDR1 as KGHDR and CDR2 as SFDVKD. This CDR3 is built from 11 residues. CDR3 DNA: TGTGCCACCAGTGTTCACTTTTCGCAGTTCTTC. Protein product: CATSVHFSQFF.

The V and J genes are TRBV3-1 (or the pseudogene TRBV3-2) and TRBJ1-2; D is perhaps TRBD1 (6 bases). This CDR3 is 14 amino acids long. The V end lost 5 bases, the J end lost 6 bases, and 16 bases lay between the germline ends. Germline V lookup: CDR1 LGHDT, CDR2 YNNKEL (reference sequence). CDR3 bases: TGTGCCAGCAGCAACCCCGACAGGAGAGATGGCTACACCTTC. Residues: CASSNPDRRDGYTF.

This rearrangement joins TRBV7-2 to TRBJ2-4, with TRBD1 matching over 9 bases. The CDR3 extends over 12 amino acids. CDR1 and CDR2 from the germline V gene are SGHTA and FQGNSA. V was pared by 5 bases and J by 13 bases, with 6 bases of the junction left unmatched. DNA for the CDR3: TGTACCAGCAGCCAAGGACAGGGGCGGCAGTACTTC. The encoded protein is CTSSQGQGRQYF.

The rearrangement uses TRBV6-5 and TRBJ1-3; D unclear. The germline gives CDR1 MNHEY, CDR2 SVGAGI. The CDR3 length is 14 residues. Trimming cost V 6 bases and J 7 bases, with 16 bases left between them. The CDR3 DNA sequence: TGTGCCAGCAGGACTGACCCAACCCGGAACACCATATATTTT. It specifies CASRTDPTRNTIYF.

The rearrangement uses TRBV24-1 and TRBJ2-1, with D unresolved. V was trimmed by 7 bases and J by 0 bases, leaving 18 bases between them. The germline CDR1 and CDR2 sequences are KGHDR and SFDVKD. This CDR3 contains 17 residues. Here the CDR3 DNA reads TGTGCCACCAGCGGTCCCGGGCAATCGAGCTCCTACAATGAGCAGTTCTTC. Protein sequence: CATSGPGQSSSYNEQFF.

V and J are TRBV18 and TRBJ2-1; tentatively, D is TRBD1 (5 bases). CDR1 KGHSH and CDR2 LQKENI come from the germline V gene. The CDR3 is made up of 16 amino acids. V was trimmed by 3 bases and J by 6 bases, leaving 18 bases between them. The CDR3 DNA follows: TGTGCCAGCTCACCTTCCGACAGAGTCCAGGGCAATGAGCAGTTCTTC. Its protein product is CASSPSDRVQGNEQFF.

The chain is built from TRBV7-9 and TRBJ1-3; D is unresolved. Per germline, CDR1 SEHNR and CDR2 FQNEAQ (reference sequence). Trimming took off 5 bases at V and 0 bases at J, with 14 bases between the two ends. The CDR3 runs 16 residues. The CDR3 bases are TGTGCCAGCAGCCGTTATTCGGGGATCTCTGGAAACACCATATATTTT. It specifies CASSRYSGISGNTIYF.

Only one count was recorded for this clone. This CDR3 reads CASSPEYRGLQGNTIYF. The DNA for the CDR3 is TGTGCCAGCAGCCCCGAGTACAGGGGATTACAGGGAAACACCATATATTTT. The V gene is TRBV4-2, the J gene TRBJ1-3; TRBD1 agrees at 7 bases. Germline trimming cut 4 bases from V and 4 bases from J; bases unmatched to any gene: 13. The CDR3 totals 17 residues. Looked up from germline, CDR1 is LGHNA and CDR2 is YNFKEQ.